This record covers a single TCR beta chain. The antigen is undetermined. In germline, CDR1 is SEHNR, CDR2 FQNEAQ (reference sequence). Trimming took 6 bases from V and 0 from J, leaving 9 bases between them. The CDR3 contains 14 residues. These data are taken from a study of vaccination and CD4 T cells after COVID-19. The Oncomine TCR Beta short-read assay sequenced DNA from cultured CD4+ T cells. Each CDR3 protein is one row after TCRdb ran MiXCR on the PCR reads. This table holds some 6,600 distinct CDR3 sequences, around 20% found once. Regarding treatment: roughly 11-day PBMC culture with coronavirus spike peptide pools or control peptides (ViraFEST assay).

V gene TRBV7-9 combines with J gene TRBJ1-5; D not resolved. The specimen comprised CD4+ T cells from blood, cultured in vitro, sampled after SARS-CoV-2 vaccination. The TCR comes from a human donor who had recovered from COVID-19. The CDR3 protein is CASSQDNSNQPQHF. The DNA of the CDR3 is TGTGCCAGCAGTCAAGATAATAGCAATCAGCCCCAGCATTTT.